These 25 T cell receptor beta chains were sequenced from one sample in a study of spatial heterogeneity in lung cancer. TCRdb itself ran the 5' RACE reads through MiXCR, one entry per CDR3 protein. The sample records roughly 25,000 distinct CDR3 sequences, roughly 12% being singletons. The sample's time point: sample taken at primary tumor resection. Unsorted whole RNA from tumor, nontumor lung or frozen PBMC underwent sequencing. The sample consisted of PBMCs, taken at surgery. The receptors shown here come from a female donor with early-stage non-small cell lung cancer.

This clonotype was detected many times. This chain connects TRBV12-3 or TRBV12-4 to TRBJ2-7; D ambiguous. Between the trimmed V and J ends, which lost 3 bases and 2 bases, there was a span of 11 bases. The CDR3 consists of 14 residues. The CDR3 DNA sequence: TGTGCCAGCAGTTTTGGTGTTGGGGCCTACGAGCAGTACGTC. This codes for CASSFGVGAYEQYV.

Many counts were recorded for this clonotype. The rearrangement uses TRBV3-1 and TRBJ2-1; tentative D call: TRBD2 (6 bases). This CDR3 has 12 amino acids. The ends were cut back, 4 bases at V and 14 bases at J, with 15 bases in the middle. CDR1 is LGHDT and CDR2 is YNNKEL in the germline V gene (reference sequence). CDR3 coding DNA: TGTGCCAGCAGCCCGCGGTCGGGGGTTAAGTTCTTC. The encoded protein is CASSPRSGVKFF.

The sample holds many counts of this clonotype. The J gene is TRBJ2-7, the V gene TRBV7-9; 11 nucleotides match TRBD2. Germline trimming cut 5 bases from V and 3 bases from J; bases unmatched to any gene: 6. Germline V gene lookup returns CDR1 SEHNR and CDR2 FQNEAQ (reference sequence). This CDR3 is 15 amino acids long. This CDR3 is CASSERLAGNYEQYF. Here the CDR3 DNA reads TGTGCCAGCAGCGAGCGACTAGCGGGGAACTACGAGCAGTACTTC.

CDR3 in DNA: TGTGCCATCAGTGAGAGGGATCAGCCCCAGCATTTT. This encodes CAISERDQPQHF. The gene calls are TRBV10-3 and TRBJ1-5; no clear D gene. Germline lookup yields CDR1 ENHRY and CDR2 SYGVKD. V lost 2 bases and J 5 bases, leaving 4 bases between the germline ends. The CDR3 extends over 12 amino acids.

This clonotype was seen many times. CDR3 sequence: CASSQLTGREEKLFF. DNA for the CDR3: TGTGCCAGCAGCCAACTGACAGGGCGTGAGGAAAAACTGTTTTTT. J is TRBJ1-4 and V is TRBV3-1, with 7 bases that match TRBD1. This CDR3 is built from 15 residues. CDR1 and CDR2 (germline): LGHDT, YNNKEL (reference sequence). The V gene end was trimmed by 2 bases and the J gene end by 8 bases; junction bases not matched to a gene: 8.

In regard to this clonotype: A read error may explain this, as a much larger clone is one base away. The chain has TRBV28 and TRBJ2-3; no clear D. CDR1 is MDHEN and CDR2 is SYDVKM in the germline V gene. The CDR3 contains 13 residues. The CDR3 DNA follows: TGTGCCGGCAGTTTACTTGAGAGGGATACGCAGTATTTT. Translation gives CAGSLLERDTQYF.

In its sample, this clonotype was seen many times. The chain links TRBV4-2 to TRBJ2-2; 7 nucleotides match TRBD2. CDR1 LGHNA and CDR2 YNFKEQ come from the germline V gene. The J segment lost 1 base and the V segment lost 1 base, leaving 3 bases of the junction unmatched. The CDR3 is 16 amino acids. CDR3 amino acids: CASSQGIAGNTGELFF. The CDR3 DNA reads TGTGCCAGCAGCCAAGGTATAGCGGGGAACACCGGGGAGCTGTTTTTT.

This clonotype was observed at least ten times. This chain joins TRBV4-2 and TRBJ2-3; weak D call: TRBD1 (5 bases). Trimming left V 1 base short and J 10 bases short, with 12 bases between. The CDR3 loop spans 13 amino acids. Per germline, CDR1 LGHNA and CDR2 YNFKEQ. DNA for the CDR3: TGTGCCAGCAGCCAAGCAGAGCTAGGGGCGCAGTATTTT. Translation: CASSQAELGAQYF.

This clonotype was found a few times. The chain recombines TRBV20-1 with TRBJ2-5; D possibly uses TRBD1 or TRBD2 (5 bases each). CDR3 length: 14 residues. CDR1 is DFQATT and CDR2 is SNEGSKA in the germline V gene (reference sequence). Trimming removed 8 bases from V and 5 bases from J, with 21 bases in between. In DNA, the CDR3 is TGCAGTCCCGGGGCGCTAACAGTTAGGGAGACCCAGTACTTC. Amino acids: CSPGALTVRETQYF.

This clonotype was found many times. The chain couples TRBV6-1 to TRBJ2-4; D unclear. There are 16 residues in the CDR3. CDR1 and CDR2 from the germline V gene are MNHNS and SASEGT. V dropped 2 bases and J dropped 0 bases, with 11 bases sitting between them. The CDR3 region is CASSETSYLAKNIQYF. CDR3 coding DNA: TGTGCCAGCAGTGAAACGAGTTATCTAGCCAAAAACATTCAGTACTTC.

The sample holds many counts of this clonotype. This chain connects TRBV6-5 to TRBJ2-5; tentatively, D is TRBD1 (5 bases). V was shortened by 2 bases and J by 2 bases, with 9 bases between the two germline ends. The germline V gene encodes CDR1 MNHEY and CDR2 SVGAGI. CDR3 length: 14 residues. CDR3: CASSYLTAQETQYF. The CDR3 DNA is TGTGCCAGCAGTTACCTGACAGCACAAGAGACCCAGTACTTC.

This chain connects TRBV3-1 to TRBJ2-1, with TRBD2 matching 8 bases. Germline trimming cut 2 bases from V and 2 bases from J; bases unmatched to any gene: 8. There are 17 residues in the CDR3. The germline CDR1 and CDR2 sequences are LGHDT and YNNKEL (reference sequence). The CDR3 spells CASSQTSSGSTYNEQFF. The CDR3 DNA is TGTGCCAGCAGCCAAACCTCTAGCGGGTCAACCTACAATGAGCAGTTCTTC.

This clonotype was observed at least ten times. This chain joins TRBV27 and TRBJ2-1; unclear D gene. There are 14 residues in the CDR3. From germline, CDR1 is MNHEY and CDR2 SMNVEV (reference sequence). The V and J ends lost 7 bases and 7 bases respectively, with 17 bases between them. DNA for the CDR3: TGTGCCAGCACCAGCCAGGCTCGAAGGAATGAGCAGTTCTTC. Amino acids: CASTSQARRNEQFF.

The chain recombines TRBV7-2 with TRBJ2-2; D might be TRBD2 (5 bases). The germline gives CDR1 SGHTA, CDR2 FQGNSA. V lost 3 bases and J 6 bases, leaving 14 bases between the germline ends. This CDR3 has 15 amino acids. As DNA, the CDR3 is TGTGCCAGCAGCTTTAGTGGACGGGGTGCCGGGGAGCTGTTTTTT. This gives the protein CASSFSGRGAGELFF. Looking up the rest from reference TRBV7-2 and TRBJ2-2 gives the full variable domain: GAGVSQSPSNKVTEKGKDVELRCDPISGHTALYWYRQSLGQGLEFLIYFQGNSAPDKSGLPSDRFSAERTGGSVSTLTIQRTQQEDSAVYLCASSFSGRGAGELFFGEGSRLTVL.

This clonotype was counted at least ten times. The chain carries TRBV6-5 and TRBJ2-5; 12 bases are shared with TRBD2. The CDR3 is 16 amino acids. V lost 6 bases and J lost 7; bases outside the gene matches: 12. Germline V gene sequence: CDR1 MNHEY, CDR2 SVGAGI. In DNA, the CDR3 is TGTGCCAGCAGGACCACACTAGCGGGGGGCCAGGTGACCCAGTACTTC. This gives the protein CASRTTLAGGQVTQYF.

This clonotype was counted only a few times. The chain recombines TRBV14 with TRBJ2-7, with D possibly matching TRBD1 (6 bases). This CDR3 is built from 14 residues. Germline V gene sequence: CDR1 SGHDN, CDR2 FVKESK. Trimming left V 1 base short and J 0 bases short, with 7 bases between. This chain's CDR3 is CASSQGGHSYEQYF. CDR3 nucleotide sequence: TGTGCCAGCAGCCAAGGGGGACACTCCTACGAGCAGTACTTC.

This clonotype showed up many times. The chain is built from TRBV5-4 and TRBJ2-7, with TRBD1 identical over 9 bases. Germline CDR1 is SGHNT and CDR2 is YYREEE (reference sequence). CDR3 length equals 14 residues. With 3 bases clipped from V and 4 bases from J, the junction kept 5 bases outside the gene matches. The CDR3 bases are TGTGCCAGCAGCTCACAGGGGGCAGGGTACGAGCAGTACGTC. This encodes CASSSQGAGYEQYV.

This clonotype is a singleton in its sample. The V and J genes are TRBV11-2 and TRBJ2-1; D may correspond to TRBD1 or TRBD2 (6 bases each). This CDR3 region has 14 residues. Germline-derived CDR1 and CDR2 are SGHAT and FQNNGV. Trimming took 0 bases from V and 15 from J, leaving 18 bases between them. The CDR3 nucleotides are TGTGCCAGCAGCTTAGATCTTAGGGCAGGGGAGGTGTTCTTC. Protein product: CASSLDLRAGEVFF.

This clonotype has at least ten counts. This sequence joins TRBV7-2 and TRBJ1-2; TRBD1 aligns across 7 bases. The CDR3 covers 13 residues. Germline values: CDR1 SGHTA, CDR2 FQGNSA. V shed 5 bases and J 9 bases; nucleotides not matched to a gene: 9. The CDR3 is CASSPGTAQSYTF. CDR3 bases: TGTGCCAGCAGCCCAGGGACAGCCCAGAGCTACACCTTC.

This clonotype was seen ten or more times. The junction and the germline gene differ at one end; a read error may be behind it. The chain combines TRBV28 with TRBJ1-6; no clear D gene. From germline, CDR1 is MDHEN and CDR2 SYDVKM. CDR3 length equals 12 residues. In DNA, the CDR3 is TGTGCCAGCAATTTAGCGCGTTCACCCCTCCACTTT. This gives the protein CASNLARSPLHF.

Ten or more counts support this clonotype. The gene calls are TRBV19 and TRBJ2-1; D is perhaps TRBD2 (6 bases). CDR1 LNHDA and CDR2 SQIVND come from the germline V gene (reference sequence). This CDR3 is built from 14 residues. V shed 3 bases and J shed 9 bases, with 15 bases lying between them. The CDR3 protein is CASSISPGVIEQFF. CDR3 coding DNA: TGTGCCAGTAGTATTTCACCGGGAGTCATTGAGCAGTTCTTC.

The rearrangement links TRBV28 to TRBJ1-1; 7 bases map to TRBD1. CDR1 and CDR2 from the germline V gene are MDHEN and SYDVKM. The CDR3 loop spans 16 amino acids. V was clipped by 4 bases and J by 3 bases; unmatched bases: 11. Here the CDR3 DNA reads TGTGCCAGCAGTTCGGACTTAAGACAGGGCCACACTGAAGCTTTCTTT. It codes for CASSSDLRQGHTEAFF.

This clonotype was detected only a few times. This chain uses TRBV10-3 with TRBJ2-3; tentative D call: TRBD1 (5 bases). CDR3 length: 14 residues. From germline, CDR1 is ENHRY and CDR2 SYGVKD. Trimming cost V 0 bases and J 6 bases, with 10 bases left between them. The CDR3 sequence is CAISESLGVDTQYF. CDR3 coding DNA: TGTGCCATCAGTGAGTCGCTAGGGGTCGATACGCAGTATTTT.

There are many counts of this clonotype. The chain joins TRBV20-1 to TRBJ1-5, with D uncertain. V was trimmed by 3 bases and J by 7 bases, leaving 10 bases between them. This CDR3 has 12 residues. Germline CDR1 is DFQATT and CDR2 is SNEGSKA (reference sequence). The CDR3 loop is CSASGQSQPQHF. For the CDR3, the DNA is TGCAGTGCTAGTGGGCAGAGCCAGCCCCAGCATTTT.

J is TRBJ1-3 and V is TRBV7-9; unclear D gene. CDR3 length: 15 amino acids. With 1 base removed from V and 0 bases from J, the gap between germline ends came to 7 bases. Germline lookup yields CDR1 SEHNR and CDR2 FQNEAQ (reference sequence). CDR3 bases: TGTGCCAGCAGCTTAGTAACGGGCTCTGGAAACACCATATATTTT. Protein sequence: CASSLVTGSGNTIYF. Together with reference TRBV7-9 and TRBJ1-3, the CDR3 gives the full variable domain: DTGVSQNPRHKITKRGQNVTFRCDPISEHNRLYWYRQTLGQGPEFLTYFQNEAQLEKSRLLSDRFSAERPKGSFSTLEIQRTEQGDSAMYLCASSLVTGSGNTIYFGEGSWLTVV.